The sequence of this TCR beta chain was determined in a study of early T cells in non-severe SARS-CoV-2 infection. Overall study: Bulk RNA isolated from unsorted whole blood underwent sequencing; chains were not paired.

This clonotype was found a few times. Its antigen is not known. Individual cDNA molecules each received unique molecular identifiers attached to them. In TCRdb, the 5' RACE reads were re-called with MiXCR into one record per CDR3 protein. The sample has about 71,000 distinct CDR3 sequences; around 15% are singletons. Study-wide results and limits: VDJdb-based annotation leaned toward anti-spike CD8 responses and missed private and CD4 specificities.

This CDR3 has 12 residues. The specimen was whole blood. The sequence was collected from an adult who was a healthcare worker with PCR-confirmed SARS-CoV-2 infection or an uninfected control (not recorded which). This chain joins TRBV12-2 and TRBJ2-7. TRBV12-2 is noted as a pseudogene. The CDR3 sequence: CASRLGDYEQYF. CDR3 DNA sequence: TGTGCAAGTCGCTTAGGGGACTACGAGCAGTACTTC.